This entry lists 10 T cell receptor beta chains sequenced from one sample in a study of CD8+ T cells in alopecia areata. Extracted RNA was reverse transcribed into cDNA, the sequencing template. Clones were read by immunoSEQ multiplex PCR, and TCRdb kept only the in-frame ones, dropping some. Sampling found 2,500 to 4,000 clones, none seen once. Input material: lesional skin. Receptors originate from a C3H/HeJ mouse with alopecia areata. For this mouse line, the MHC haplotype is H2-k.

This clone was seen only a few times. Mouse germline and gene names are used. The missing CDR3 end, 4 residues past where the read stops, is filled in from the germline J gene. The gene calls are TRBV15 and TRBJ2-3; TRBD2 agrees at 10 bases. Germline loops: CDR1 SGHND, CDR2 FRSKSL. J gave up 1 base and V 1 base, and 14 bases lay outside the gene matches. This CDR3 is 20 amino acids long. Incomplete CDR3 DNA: TGTGCCAGCAGTTTAGTTGGGGGATTACTGGGGGGGGACGGTGCAGAA. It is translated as CASSLVGGLLGGDGAE. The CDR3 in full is CASSLVGGLLGGDGAETLYF.

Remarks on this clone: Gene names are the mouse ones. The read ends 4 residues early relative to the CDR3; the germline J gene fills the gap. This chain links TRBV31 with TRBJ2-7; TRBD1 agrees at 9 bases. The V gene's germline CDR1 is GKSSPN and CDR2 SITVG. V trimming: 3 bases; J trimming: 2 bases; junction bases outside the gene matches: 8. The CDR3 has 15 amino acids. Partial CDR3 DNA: TGTGCCTGGAGCCCCCCCGGGACAGGGCCCTAT. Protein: CAWSPPGTGPY. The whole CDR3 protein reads CAWSPPGTGPYEQYF.

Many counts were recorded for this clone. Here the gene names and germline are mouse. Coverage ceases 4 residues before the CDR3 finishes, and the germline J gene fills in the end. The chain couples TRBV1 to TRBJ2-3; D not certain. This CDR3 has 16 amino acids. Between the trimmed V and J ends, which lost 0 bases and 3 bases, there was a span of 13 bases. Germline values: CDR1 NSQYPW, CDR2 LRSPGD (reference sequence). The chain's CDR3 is CTCSADPWPLAETLYF. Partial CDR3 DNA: TGCACCTGCAGTGCAGATCCCTGGCCCCTCGCAGAA.

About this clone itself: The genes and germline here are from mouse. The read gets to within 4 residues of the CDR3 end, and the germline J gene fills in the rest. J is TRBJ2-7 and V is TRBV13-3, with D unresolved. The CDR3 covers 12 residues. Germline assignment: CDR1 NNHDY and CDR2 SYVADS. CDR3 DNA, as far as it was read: TGTGCCAGCAGTGACAGGAGATAT. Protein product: CASSDRRY. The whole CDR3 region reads CASSDRRYEQYF.

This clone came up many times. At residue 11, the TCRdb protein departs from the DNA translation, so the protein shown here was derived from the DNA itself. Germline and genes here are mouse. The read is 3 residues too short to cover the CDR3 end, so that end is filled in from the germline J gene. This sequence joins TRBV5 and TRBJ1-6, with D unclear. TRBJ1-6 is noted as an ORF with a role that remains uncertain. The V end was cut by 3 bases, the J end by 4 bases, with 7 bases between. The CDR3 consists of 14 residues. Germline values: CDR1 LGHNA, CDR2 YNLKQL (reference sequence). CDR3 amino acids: CASSHLQYNSPLYF. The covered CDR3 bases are TGTGCCAGCAGCCATTTACAATATAATTCGCCC.

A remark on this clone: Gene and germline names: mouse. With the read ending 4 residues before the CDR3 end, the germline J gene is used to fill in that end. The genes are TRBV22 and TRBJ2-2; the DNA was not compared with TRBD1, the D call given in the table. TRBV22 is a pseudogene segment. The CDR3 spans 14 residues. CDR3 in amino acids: CASSCYRVTGQLYF. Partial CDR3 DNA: TGTGCCAGCAGTTGTTACAGGGTCACCGGG.

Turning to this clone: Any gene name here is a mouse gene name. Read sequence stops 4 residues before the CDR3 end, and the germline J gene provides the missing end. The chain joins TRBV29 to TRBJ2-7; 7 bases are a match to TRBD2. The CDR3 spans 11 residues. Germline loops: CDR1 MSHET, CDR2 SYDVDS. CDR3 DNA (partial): TGTGCTAGCAGGGGGGGGAAT. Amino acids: CASRGGN. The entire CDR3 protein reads CASRGGNEQYF.

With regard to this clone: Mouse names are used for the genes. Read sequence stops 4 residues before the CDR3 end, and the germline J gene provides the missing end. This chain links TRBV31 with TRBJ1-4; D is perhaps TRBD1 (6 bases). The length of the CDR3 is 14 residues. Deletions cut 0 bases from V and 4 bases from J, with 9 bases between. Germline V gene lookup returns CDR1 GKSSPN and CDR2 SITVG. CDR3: CAWSLGDINERLFF. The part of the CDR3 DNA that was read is TGTGCCTGGAGTCTTGGGGACATCAACGAA.

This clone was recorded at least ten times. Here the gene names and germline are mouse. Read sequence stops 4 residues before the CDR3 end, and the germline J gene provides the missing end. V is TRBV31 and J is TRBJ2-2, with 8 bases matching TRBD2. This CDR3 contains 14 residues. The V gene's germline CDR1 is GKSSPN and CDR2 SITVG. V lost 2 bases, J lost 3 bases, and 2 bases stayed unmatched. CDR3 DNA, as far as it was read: TGTGCCTGGAGTATCTGGGGGGACACCGGG. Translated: CAWSIWGDTG. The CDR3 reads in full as CAWSIWGDTGQLYF.

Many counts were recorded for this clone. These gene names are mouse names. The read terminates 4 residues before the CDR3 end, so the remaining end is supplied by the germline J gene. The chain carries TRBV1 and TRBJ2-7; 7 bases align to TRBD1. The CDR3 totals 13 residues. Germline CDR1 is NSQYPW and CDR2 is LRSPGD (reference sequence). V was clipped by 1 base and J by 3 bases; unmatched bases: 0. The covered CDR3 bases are TGCACCTGCAGTGCAGGACAGGGCTAT. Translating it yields CTCSAGQGY. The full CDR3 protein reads CTCSAGQGYEQYF.